The 14 T cell receptor beta chains in this list originate from one sample, sequenced in a study of blood T cells in healthy people across ages. The authors ran a second PCR of about 6 to 11 cycles using a sample-barcoded 5' primer and a J-beta primer mix. TCRdb re-called the 5' RACE reads through MiXCR, storing one row per CDR3 protein. In the table there are 1.5 million to 2 million distinct CDR3 sequences, almost 35% of which are singletons. The source material was blood. These receptors originate from a woman younger than 45 in good health.

The chain couples TRBV27 to TRBJ1-1; 7 bases line up with TRBD1. Germline CDR1 and CDR2: MNHEY and SMNVEV (reference sequence). The CDR3 extends over 14 amino acids. The V segment lost 0 bases and the J segment 4 bases; nucleotides outside the gene matches: 2. The CDR3 region has the DNA TGTGCCAGCAGTTTATCCGACAGGGTCACTGAAGCTTTCTTT. Amino acids: CASSLSDRVTEAFF.

V gene TRBV2 combines with J gene TRBJ2-7; D remains ambiguous. Germline lookup yields CDR1 SNHLY and CDR2 FYNNEI. CDR3 length: 11 residues. The ends were cut back, 4 bases at V and 8 bases at J, with 9 bases in the middle. The DNA of the CDR3 is TGTGCCAGCAGTGTTAGAGGCAAGCAGTACTTC. Translated: CASSVRGKQYF.

The gene calls are TRBV6-6 and TRBJ1-2, with D possibly matching TRBD1 (6 bases). Germline assignment: CDR1 MNHNY and CDR2 SVGAGI (reference sequence). V was shortened by 2 bases and J by 5 bases, with 9 bases between the two germline ends. This CDR3 is 13 amino acids long. The CDR3 protein is CASSYVQGYGYTF. As DNA, the CDR3 is TGTGCCAGCAGTTACGTGCAGGGGTATGGCTACACCTTC.

This clonotype has more than one count but fewer than ten. The chain combines TRBV4-1 with TRBJ2-5; D perhaps matches TRBD2 (6 bases). Germline CDR1 reads MGHRA; CDR2 reads YSYEKL. Trimming cost V 0 bases and J 3 bases, with 14 bases left between them. The CDR3 extends over 16 amino acids. CDR3 nucleotide sequence: TGCGCCAGCAGCCAAGATGGTAGCGGAGTTAAAGAGACCCAGTACTTC. Translation: CASSQDGSGVKETQYF.

The chain has TRBV6-1 and TRBJ2-4; 11 nucleotides match TRBD1. The J call may be faulty, since TRBJ2-7 better matches the DNA end. The CDR3 has 14 residues. The germline CDR1 and CDR2 sequences are MNHNS and SASEGT. As DNA, the CDR3 is TGTGCCAGCAGGGGAGGGACAGGGGGCTACGAGCAGTACTTC. Translating gives CASRGGTGGYEQYF.

J is TRBJ2-1 and V is TRBV20-1, with D hard to call. The CDR3 has 15 amino acids. Germline V lookup: CDR1 DFQATT, CDR2 SNEGSKA (reference sequence). Trimming shortened V by 4 bases and J by 0 bases, and 13 bases separated the two germline ends. The CDR3 loop reads CSATTVRSSYNEQFF. CDR3 sequence (DNA): TGCAGTGCTACGACGGTGAGGAGCTCCTACAATGAGCAGTTCTTC.

The genes are TRBV6-6 and TRBJ1-1; a possible D gene is TRBD1 (5 bases). V lost 5 bases and J 8 bases, leaving 12 bases between the germline ends. The CDR3 extends over 12 amino acids. CDR1 is MNHNY and CDR2 is SVGAGI in the germline V gene (reference sequence). The CDR3 region is CASSGTVAEAFF. In nucleotides, the CDR3 is TGTGCCAGCAGTGGGACCGTGGCCGAAGCTTTCTTT.

As for this clonotype: Lacking the conserved final phenylalanine or tryptophan, this CDR3 likely reflects a read error. This rearrangement joins TRBV3-1 to TRBJ2-1; 10 positions match TRBD2. Losses at the gene ends were 1 base for V and 4 bases for J; bases not matched to a gene: 7. Germline CDR1 reads LGHDT; CDR2 reads YNNKEL (reference sequence). The CDR3 runs to 17 residues. For the CDR3, the DNA is TGTGCCAGCAGCCAAGGCCCTCTAGCGGGGGTTTACAATGAGCAGTTCGTC. Translating gives CASSQGPLAGVYNEQFV.

Many counts were recorded for this clonotype. The V gene is TRBV27, the J gene TRBJ2-7; D ambiguous. Germline-derived CDR1 and CDR2 are MNHEY and SMNVEV (reference sequence). Trimming removed 3 bases at V and 5 bases at J, with 8 bases between. The CDR3 contains 12 residues. The CDR3 DNA follows: TGTGCCAGCAGTTTTTGGGGAAACGAGCAGTACTTC. It encodes CASSFWGNEQYF.

This clonotype was seen more than once but under ten times. The chain combines TRBV5-1 with TRBJ2-1; 9 bases map to TRBD2. The CDR3 is 16 residues long. The V segment lost 4 bases and the J segment 0 bases; nucleotides outside the gene matches: 5. From germline, CDR1 is SGHRS and CDR2 YFSETQ. The CDR3 here is CASSVNSGGSYNEQFF. The DNA for the CDR3 is TGCGCCAGCAGCGTAAATAGCGGGGGCTCCTACAATGAGCAGTTCTTC.

A few counts support this clonotype. The chain is built from TRBV10-1 and TRBJ2-3; TRBD2 aligns across 11 bases. Germline loops: CDR1 WNHNN, CDR2 SYGVQD (reference sequence). The V gene end was trimmed by 10 bases and the J gene end by 2 bases; junction bases not matched to a gene: 8. The CDR3 totals 15 residues. CDR3 sequence: CATPGLAEYTDTQYF. For the CDR3, the DNA is TGCGCCACACCGGGACTAGCGGAGTACACAGATACGCAGTATTTT.

This chain joins TRBV28 and TRBJ2-5, with D tentatively TRBD1 (6 bases). Germline V gives CDR1 MDHEN, CDR2 SYDVKM. CDR3 size: 17 residues. Trimming took 6 bases from V and 2 from J, leaving 22 bases between them. The DNA for the CDR3 is TGTGCCAGCAGGCAAGACCCCAGGGGTAGAGGTCAAGAGACCCAGTACTTC. It codes for CASRQDPRGRGQETQYF.

The chain has TRBV7-8 and TRBJ1-1; TRBD1 might be the D (6 bases). The CDR3 consists of 14 residues. Germline V gene lookup returns CDR1 SGHVS and CDR2 FQNEAQ. V was trimmed by 8 bases and J by 4 bases, leaving 17 bases between them. The CDR3 region is CASGSQVRGTEAFF. The CDR3 region has the DNA TGTGCCAGCGGTTCACAGGTCAGGGGCACTGAAGCTTTCTTT.

The rearrangement uses TRBV15 and TRBJ2-7; unclear D gene. Germline V lookup: CDR1 LNHNV, CDR2 YYDKDF (reference sequence). This CDR3 is 15 amino acids long. V shed 0 bases and J shed 0 bases, with 9 bases lying between them. The CDR3 DNA is TGTGCCACCAGCAGAGATCGAACTTCCTCCTACGAGCAGTACTTC. Its protein is CATSRDRTSSYEQYF.